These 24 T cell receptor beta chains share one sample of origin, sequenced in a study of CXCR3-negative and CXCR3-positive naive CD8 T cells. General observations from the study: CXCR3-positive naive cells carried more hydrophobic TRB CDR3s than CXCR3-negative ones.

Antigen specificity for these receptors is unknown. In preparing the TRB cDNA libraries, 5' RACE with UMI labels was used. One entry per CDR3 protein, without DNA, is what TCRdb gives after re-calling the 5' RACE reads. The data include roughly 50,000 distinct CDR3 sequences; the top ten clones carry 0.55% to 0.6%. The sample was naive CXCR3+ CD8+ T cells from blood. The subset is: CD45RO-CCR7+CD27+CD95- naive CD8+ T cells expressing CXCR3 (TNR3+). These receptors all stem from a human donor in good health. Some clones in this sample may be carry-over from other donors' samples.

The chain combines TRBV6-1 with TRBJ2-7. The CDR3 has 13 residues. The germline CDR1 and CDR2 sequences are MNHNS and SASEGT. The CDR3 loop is CASSDRLIYEQYF.

The CDR3 reads CASMIGGTDTQYF. The V call is TRBV6-2 or TRBV6-3, the J call TRBJ2-3; without DNA, the TCRdb call of TRBD1 cannot be checked. Germline values: CDR1 MNHEY, CDR2 SVGEGT. This CDR3 comprises 13 residues.

The CDR3 loop is CASSLILSDEKLFF. V is TRBV27 and J is TRBJ1-4. The germline V gene has CDR1 MNHEY and CDR2 SMNVEV (reference sequence). CDR3 length: 14 residues.

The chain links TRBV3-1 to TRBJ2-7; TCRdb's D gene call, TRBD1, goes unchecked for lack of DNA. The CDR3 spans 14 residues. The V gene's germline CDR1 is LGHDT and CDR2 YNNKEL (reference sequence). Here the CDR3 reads CASTPGTGGYEQYF.

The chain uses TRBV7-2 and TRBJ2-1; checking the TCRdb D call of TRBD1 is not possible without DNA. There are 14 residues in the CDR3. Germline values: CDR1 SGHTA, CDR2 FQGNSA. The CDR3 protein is CASSPWGSYNEQFF.

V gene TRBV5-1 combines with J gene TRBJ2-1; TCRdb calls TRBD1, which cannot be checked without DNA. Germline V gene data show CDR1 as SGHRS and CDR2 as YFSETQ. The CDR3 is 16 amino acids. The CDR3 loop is CASSLVTGGVYNEQFF.

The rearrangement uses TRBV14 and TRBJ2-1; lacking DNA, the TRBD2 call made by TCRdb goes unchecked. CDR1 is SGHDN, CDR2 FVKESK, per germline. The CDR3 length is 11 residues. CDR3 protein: CASASYNEQFF.

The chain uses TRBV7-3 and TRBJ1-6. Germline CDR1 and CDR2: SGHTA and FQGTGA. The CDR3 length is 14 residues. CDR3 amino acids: CASSLVGGDSPLHF.

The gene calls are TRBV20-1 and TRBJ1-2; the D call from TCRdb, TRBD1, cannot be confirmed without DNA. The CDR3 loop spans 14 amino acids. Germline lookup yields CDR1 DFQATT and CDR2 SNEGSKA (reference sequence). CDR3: CSATRGGRNYGYTF.

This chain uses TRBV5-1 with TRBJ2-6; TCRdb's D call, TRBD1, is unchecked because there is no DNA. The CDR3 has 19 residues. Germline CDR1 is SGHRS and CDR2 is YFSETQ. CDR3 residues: CASSGRGRTGGSGANVLTF.

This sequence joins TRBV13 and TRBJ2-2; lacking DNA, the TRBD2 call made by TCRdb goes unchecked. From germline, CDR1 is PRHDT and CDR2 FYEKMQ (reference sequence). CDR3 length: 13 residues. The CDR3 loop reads CASSSGGAGELFF.

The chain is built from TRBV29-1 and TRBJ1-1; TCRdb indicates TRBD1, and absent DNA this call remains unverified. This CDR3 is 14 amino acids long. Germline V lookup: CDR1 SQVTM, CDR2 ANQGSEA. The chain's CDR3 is CSVRRGNANTEAFF.

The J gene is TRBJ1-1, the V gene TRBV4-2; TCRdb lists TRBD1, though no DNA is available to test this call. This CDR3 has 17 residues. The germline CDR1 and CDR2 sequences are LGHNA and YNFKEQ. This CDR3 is CASSQARLGTGDTEAFF.

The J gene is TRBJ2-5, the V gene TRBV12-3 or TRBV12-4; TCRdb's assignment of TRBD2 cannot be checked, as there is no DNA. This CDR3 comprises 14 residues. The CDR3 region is CASSFTSGKETQYF.

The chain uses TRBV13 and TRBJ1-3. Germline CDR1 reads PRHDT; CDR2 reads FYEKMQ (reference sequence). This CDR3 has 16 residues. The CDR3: CASSPARGRSGNTIYF.

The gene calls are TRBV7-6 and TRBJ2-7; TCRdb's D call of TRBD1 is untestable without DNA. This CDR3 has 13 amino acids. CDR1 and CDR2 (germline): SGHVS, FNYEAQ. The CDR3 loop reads CASSARDNYEQYF.

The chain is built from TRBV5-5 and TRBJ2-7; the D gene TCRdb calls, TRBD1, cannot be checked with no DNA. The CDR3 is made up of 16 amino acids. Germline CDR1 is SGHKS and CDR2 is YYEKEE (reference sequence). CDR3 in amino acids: CASSLGARQGSYEQYF.

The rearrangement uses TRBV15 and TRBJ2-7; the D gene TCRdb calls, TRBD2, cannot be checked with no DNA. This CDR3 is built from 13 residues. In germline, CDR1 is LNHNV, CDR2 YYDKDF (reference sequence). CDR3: CATSPPISYEQYF. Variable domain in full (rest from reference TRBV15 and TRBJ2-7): DAMVIQNPRYQVTQFGKPVTLSCSQTLNHNVMYWYQQKSSQAPKLLFHYYDKDFNNEADTPDNFQSRRPNTSFCFLDIRSPGLGDTAMYLCATSPPISYEQYFGPGTRLTVT.

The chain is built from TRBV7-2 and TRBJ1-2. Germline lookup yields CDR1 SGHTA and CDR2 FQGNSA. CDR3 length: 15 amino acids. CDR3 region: CASSLLILNNYGYTF. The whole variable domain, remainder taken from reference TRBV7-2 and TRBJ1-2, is GAGVSQSPSNKVTEKGKDVELRCDPISGHTALYWYRQSLGQGLEFLIYFQGNSAPDKSGLPSDRFSAERTGGSVSTLTIQRTQQEDSAVYLCASSLLILNNYGYTFGSGTRLTVV.

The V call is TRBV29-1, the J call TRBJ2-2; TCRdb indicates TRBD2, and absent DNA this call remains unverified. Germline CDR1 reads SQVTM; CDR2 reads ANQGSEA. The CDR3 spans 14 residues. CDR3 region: CSVAGGGGGGELFF.

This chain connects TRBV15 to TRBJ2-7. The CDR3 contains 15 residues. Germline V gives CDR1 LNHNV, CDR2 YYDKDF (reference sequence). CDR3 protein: CATSPQTGSAYEQYF.

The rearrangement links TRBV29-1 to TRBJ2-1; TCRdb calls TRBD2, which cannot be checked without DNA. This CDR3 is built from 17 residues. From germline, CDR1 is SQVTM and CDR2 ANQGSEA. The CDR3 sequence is CSVAPLAGGLSYNEQFF.

CDR3 sequence reads: CASSPWEGQVSNQPQHF. This chain uses TRBV6-2 or TRBV6-3 with TRBJ1-5. This CDR3 has 17 amino acids. CDR1 is MNHEY, CDR2 SVGEGT, per germline.

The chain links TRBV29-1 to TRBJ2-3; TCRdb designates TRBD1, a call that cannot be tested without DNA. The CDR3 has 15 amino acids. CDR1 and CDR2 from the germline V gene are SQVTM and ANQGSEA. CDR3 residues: CSVVYWDILADTQYF.